This T cell receptor (beta chain) was identified during a study of blood T cells in healthy people across ages. Study as a whole: Template-switching capture recovered about one barcoded beta molecule per two T cells.

A sample-barcoded 5' primer and a J-beta primer mix were used in a second PCR of about 6 to 11 cycles. In TCRdb, the 5' RACE reads were re-called with MiXCR into one record per CDR3 protein. The sample contains fewer than 2,000,000 distinct CDR3 sequences, around 36% of which appear only once. Study-level results: Using unsorted PBMCs precluded a conclusive naive versus antigen-experienced comparison.

This clonotype was detected only once. Its antigen is currently unknown. Trimming took 3 bases from V and 0 from J; bases not matched to a gene: 4. The CDR3 has 17 residues. Per the germline V gene, CDR1 is KGHSH and CDR2 is LQKENI. Per-sample yields of isolated PBMCs were at least 6 million. Sequenced: blood. The V call is TRBV18, the J call TRBJ2-1; 11 nucleotides agree with TRBD2. The sequence derives from a woman in her thirties in good health. The CDR3 coding sequence is TGTGCCAGCTCACCCGGGACTAGCGGAAACTCCTACAATGAGCAGTTCTTC. Translating it yields CASSPGTSGNSYNEQFF.